This T cell receptor (beta chain) was identified during a study of PD-L1 blockade in urothelial cancer. Germline CDR1 SGHNT, CDR2 YYREEE (reference sequence). Germline trimming cut 4 bases from V and 5 bases from J; bases unmatched to any gene: 5. This CDR3 is built from 13 residues. The patients' disease, urothelial carcinoma, was locally advanced or metastatic. Some clones are missing from TCRdb's copy, which holds only in-frame ones; the method was immunoSEQ multiplex PCR. Of under 40,000 clones listed, more than 80% were seen once; the top ten hold approximately 8%. Sequenced here: PBMCs, sampled around atezolizumab (anti-PD-L1) treatment. The chain employs TRBV5-4 and TRBJ2-5; 7 nucleotides agree with TRBD1. This clonotype was sampled from a man in his 70s with urothelial cancer. The CDR3 loop is CASSQGQWETQYF. The CDR3 bases are TGTGCCAGCAGCCAGGGACAGTGGGAGACCCAGTACTTC.